The clone carrying this TCR beta chain was picked up one time. Its matching antigen is unknown. The sample originates from a study of T cells in Graves' hyperthyroidism and ophthalmopathy. The study's findings and limits: A model using 13 V-J features told ophthalmopathy apart from stable hyperthyroidism.

Authors of the study amplified TCR beta CDR3 regions from RNA transcripts. HTBI primers were used for first-round RT-PCR of the TCR CDR3. TCRdb reanalysed the multiplex PCR reads using MiXCR and keeps one entry per CDR3 protein. Here the sample spans approximately 740,000 distinct CDR3 sequences, 13% to 15% being singletons. This receptor was taken from a woman aged 18-30 years with Graves' hyperthyroidism. The source material was blood.

The chain's CDR3 is CSARDQVFRAGASNEQFF. The CDR3 DNA sequence: TGCAGTGCTAGAGATCAGGTGTTCAGAGCGGGAGCCAGTAATGAGCAGTTCTTC. V and J are TRBV20-1 and TRBJ2-1; 8 bases agree with TRBD2. V trimming: 0 bases; J trimming: 7 bases; junction bases outside the gene matches: 17. Germline-derived CDR1 and CDR2 are DFQATT and SNEGSKA (reference sequence). The CDR3 is 18 amino acids.